This TCR beta chain was observed in a study of blood T cell repertoires in COVID-19. Only a few counts were recorded for this clone. Other DNA variants within this sample encode the same CDR3. Allocation to cohorts depended on clinical history reported by the participants. Method: immunoSEQ multiplex PCR; TCRdb's copy keeps in-frame clones and lacks some. Among some 270,000 clones, approximately 81% were seen once, and the ten largest hold approximately 6.6%. Trimming cost V 8 bases and J 4 bases, with 14 bases left between them. Germline CDR1 is LGHDT and CDR2 is YNNKEL (reference sequence). The CDR3 runs 13 residues.

V and J are TRBV3-1 (or the pseudogene TRBV3-2) and TRBJ1-2; TRBD1 is a possible D gene (5 bases). The origin of this receptor is a woman between 50 and 59 years old who had been exposed to COVID-19. The sequenced sample was PBMCs or T cells enriched from blood (not recorded which). The CDR3, as DNA: TGTGCCAGCTCCCAAGAAAGGGGCTATGGCTACACCTTC. Encoded protein: CASSQERGYGYTF.